This is a list of T cell receptor beta chains from one sample in a study of cytomegalovirus exposure and HLA in healthy donors. Sequenced by immunoSEQ multiplex PCR; TCRdb stores in-frame clones only, minus some. The sample consists of over 100,000 clones, just under 80% of them appearing once. The sample taken for sequencing was PBMCs. The source is a male donor in good health and CMV-seronegative. Both conserved end residues are part of each CDR3. The D gene is left open where the match is weak. Where a row states a size, it is once, few, many or the class of an expanded clone; other rows omit it.

>TRBJ2-7|TRBV27|NA|TRBD1
CASSSQQGTYEQYF
TGTGCCAGCAGTTCGCAACAGGGGACCTACGAGCAGTACTTC
>TRBJ2-7|TRBV11-2|NA|TRBD2
CASSYTSGGVEQYF
TGTGCCAGCAGCTACACTAGCGGGGGGGTCGAGCAGTACTTC
>TRBJ1-1|TRBV7-9|NA|NA
CASSLSSMNTEAFF
TGTGCCAGCAGCTTAAGCTCCATGAACACTGAAGCTTTCTTT
>TRBJ2-1|TRBV11-2|NA|NA
CASQYGGGVHNEQFF
TGTGCCAGCCAGTATGGTGGCGGGGTACACAATGAGCAGTTCTTC
>TRBJ1-2|TRBV4-3|NA|NA
CASSQEMGQSYGYTF
TGCGCCAGCAGCCAAGAGATGGGGCAGAGCTATGGCTACACCTTC
>TRBJ1-2|TRBV30|NA|TRBD1
CAWTPGQAYGYTF
TGTGCCTGGACCCCCGGACAGGCCTATGGCTACACCTTC
>TRBJ2-7|TRBV7-2|NA|TRBD2
CASSYSGGGAHEQYF
TGTGCCAGCTCCTACTCGGGCGGGGGGGCCCACGAGCAGTACTTC
>TRBJ2-5|TRBV7-7|once|NA
CASSPYRDSETQYF
TGTGCTAGCAGCCCATATCGGGACTCGGAGACCCAGTACTTC
>TRBJ2-3|TRBV6-6|once|TRBD2
CASRLAGRTDTQYF
TGTGCCAGCCGACTAGCGGGGCGCACAGATACGCAGTATTTT
>TRBJ2-2|TRBV19|NA|TRBD2
CASSINGGTNTGELFF
TGTGCCAGTAGTATAAACGGGGGGACTAACACCGGGGAGCTGTTTTTT
>TRBJ1-4|TRBV4-3|NA|NA
CASSQDPYRQPDEKLFF
TGCGCCAGCAGCCAAGACCCGTATCGACAGCCTGATGAAAAACTGTTTTTT
>TRBJ2-7|TRBV19|NA|TRBD1
CASSIGPPGQGSEQYF
TGTGCCAGTAGTATAGGGCCCCCGGGACAGGGGTCCGAGCAGTACTTC
>TRBJ2-5|TRBV6-5|NA|NA
CASSYSSSLSQETQYF
TGTGCCAGCAGTTACTCTAGCTCCCTAAGTCAGGAGACCCAGTACTTC
>TRBJ1-2|TRBV7-9|NA|NA
CASSAETPRGGGGYTF
TGTGCCAGCAGCGCCGAAACTCCGCGGGGGGGTGGGGGCTACACCTTC
>TRBJ1-5|TRBV2|NA|TRBD1
CASLQGASQPQHF
TGTGCCAGCTTACAGGGGGCGAGTCAGCCCCAGCATTTT
>TRBJ2-5|TRBV5-6|NA|TRBD1
CASSFGTEETQYF
TGTGCCAGCAGCTTCGGGACAGAAGAGACCCAGTACTTC
>TRBJ2-1|TRBV11-2|few|NA
CASSARGNEQFF
TGTGCCAGCAGTGCCAGGGGCAATGAGCAGTTCTTC
>TRBJ1-5|TRBV2|NA|TRBD1
CASSETRTGFQPQHF
TGTGCCAGCAGTGAAACGCGGACAGGATTTCAGCCCCAGCATTTT
>TRBJ1-1|TRBV6-5|NA|TRBD1
CASSYGQGAFRTEAFF
TGTGCCAGCAGTTACGGCCAGGGGGCGTTTAGGACTGAAGCTTTCTTT
>TRBJ2-1|TRBV5-1|NA|NA
CASSLGRPGANDEQFF
TGCGCCAGCAGCTTGGGGCGGCCAGGGGCTAACGATGAGCAGTTCTTC
>TRBJ2-1|TRBV20-1|once|NA
CSGLSHEQFF
TGCAGCGGGTTGAGCCATGAGCAGTTCTTC
>TRBJ1-2|TRBV6-5|NA|NA
CASSGRQSAAYGYTF
TGTGCCAGCAGTGGACGACAGTCTGCGGCCTATGGCTACACCTTC
>TRBJ2-3|TRBV6-1|NA|TRBD1
CASSDGQGETDTQYF
TGTGCCAGCAGTGATGGACAGGGGGAAACAGATACGCAGTATTTT
>TRBJ2-3|TRBV5-1|NA|TRBD1
CASSLRGRTDTQYF
TGCGCCAGCAGCTTGAGGGGGCGCACAGATACGCAGTATTTT
>TRBJ2-7|TRBV5-6|NA|NA
CASSRQSSYEQYF
TGTGCCAGCAGCCGACAGAGCTCCTACGAGCAGTACTTC
>TRBJ2-7|TRBV11-1|NA|TRBD1
CASSLNGQGGIDF
TGTGCCAGCAGCCTAAACGGACAGGGGGGAATTGACTTC
>TRBJ1-1|TRBV27|NA|TRBD1
CASSLEGASEAFF
TGTGCCAGCAGTTTGGAGGGGGCTTCTGAAGCTTTCTTT
>TRBJ2-5|TRBV7-9|NA|TRBD1
CASSMGQGQETQYF
TGTGCCAGCAGCATGGGACAGGGCCAAGAGACCCAGTACTTC
>TRBJ1-2|TRBV30|NA|NA
CAWSVGDYGYTF
TGTGCCTGGAGTGTAGGGGACTATGGCTACACCTTC
>TRBJ2-5|TRBV19|NA|NA
CASSIPGQETQYF
TGTGCCAGTAGTATTCCAGGGCAGGAGACCCAGTACTTC
>TRBJ2-3|TRBV5-1|NA|TRBD1
CATQRATGGPDTQYF
TGCGCCACCCAAAGGGCGACAGGGGGCCCAGATACGCAGTATTTT
>TRBJ1-4|TRBV5-4|NA|TRBD1
CASSFGTGVTNEKLFF
TGTGCCAGCAGCTTCGGGACAGGGGTGACTAATGAAAAACTGTTTTTT
>TRBJ2-7|TRBV5-1|NA|NA
CASSPNLYTASSYEQYF
TGCGCCAGCAGCCCCAATTTATACACAGCATCCTCCTACGAGCAGTACTTC
>TRBJ2-3|TRBV18|NA|TRBD1
CASSQGGLDTQYF
TGTGCCAGCTCACAAGGGGGCTTAGATACGCAGTATTTT
>TRBJ2-7|TRBV7-8|few|TRBD1
CASSLTGWTGGSEQYF
TGTGCCAGCAGCCTTACCGGATGGACAGGGGGCTCCGAGCAGTACTTC
>TRBJ1-5|TRBV27|NA|NA
CASSSQGPPYSNQPQHF
TGTGCCAGCAGTTCACAGGGTCCTCCTTATAGCAATCAGCCCCAGCATTTT
>TRBJ1-2|TRBV2|NA|NA
CASSDKGYGYTF
TGTGCCAGCAGTGACAAGGGGTATGGCTACACCTTC
>TRBJ2-5|TRBV2|NA|NA
CASTLREQETQYF
TGTGCCAGCACCCTGAGGGAACAGGAGACCCAGTACTTC
>TRBJ2-2|TRBV18|once|TRBD1
CASSPRDRGQNPTGELFF
TGTGCCAGCTCACCAAGGGACAGGGGGCAGAACCCCACCGGGGAGCTGTTTTTT
>TRBJ2-7|TRBV7-8|NA|TRBD2
CASSPRARGGSGRIYEQYF
TGTGCCAGCAGCCCCCGGGCGCGCGGGGGGTCCGGCAGAATCTACGAGCAGTACTTC
>TRBJ1-5|TRBV1|NA|NA
CTSSQRHSNQPQHF
TGCACCAGCAGCCAACGACATAGCAATCAGCCCCAGCATTTT
>TRBJ1-1|TRBV5-4|NA|TRBD1
CASSPRTGGGNTEAFF
TGTGCCAGCAGCCCTAGGACAGGGGGTGGTAATACTGAAGCTTTCTTT
>TRBJ2-5|TRBV7-9|many|NA
CASSLQRETQYF
TGTGCCAGCAGCTTACAGCGGGAGACCCAGTACTTC
>TRBJ2-1|TRBV7-2|NA|TRBD2
CASSTAVGGGAGNEQFF
TGTGCCAGCAGCACTGCGGTAGGCGGGGGGGCCGGTAATGAGCAGTTCTTC
>TRBJ2-3|TRBV11-3|NA|NA
CASSYTFTDTQYF
TGTGCCAGCAGCTACACATTCACAGATACGCAGTATTTT
>TRBJ2-7|TRBV7-9|few|TRBD1
CSSSGDRGRLYF
TGTTCCAGCAGCGGAGACAGGGGGCGGTTGTACTTC
>TRBJ2-7|TRBV7-2|NA|TRBD1
CASSLGGGSHYEQYF
TGTGCCAGCAGCTTAGGAGGGGGCTCACACTACGAGCAGTACTTC